The 11 T cell receptor beta chains listed next were all sequenced from one sample in a study of beta chain features in type 1 diabetes. Expressed TCRB transcripts were sequenced after all isolated RNA was converted to cDNA. The assay was immunoSEQ multiplex PCR, and TCRdb's table has in-frame clones only and misses some. In the table there are 430,000 or so clones, about an eighth of which are singletons. What was sequenced was naive CD4+ T cells from blood. These receptors all stem from a woman aged 18 to 35 in good health.

A few counts support this clone. The chain joins TRBV30 to TRBJ2-5; D is possibly TRBD2 (5 bases). The CDR3 length is 13 residues. V was cut by 3 bases and J by 5 bases, with 13 bases left in between. The germline V gene has CDR1 GTSNPN and CDR2 SVGIG (reference sequence). CDR3 nucleotides: TGTGCCTGGAGATGGGCTAGCCCGGAGACCCAGTACTTC. Its translation: CAWRWASPETQYF.

Here the CDR3 DNA reads TGTGCTAGTGGTTTGGGCTACAATGAGCAGTTCTTC. Protein product: CASGLGYNEQFF. The chain combines TRBV12-5 with TRBJ2-1; no reliable D call. CDR1 is LGHNT, CDR2 FRNRAP, per germline. Trimming removed 1 base at V and 3 bases at J, with 1 base between. The CDR3 covers 12 residues.

For this clone: An end of the junction differs from the germline gene, which may be a read error. The gene calls are TRBV7-2 and TRBJ2-7; no definite D call. Germline lookup yields CDR1 SGHTA and CDR2 FQGNSA. CDR3 length: 14 residues. CDR3 nucleotides: TGTGCCAGCAGCTTAGAGAGCAACTCCCACGAGCAGTACTTC. Translated: CASSLESNSHEQYF.

This clone was observed a handful of times. V is TRBV29-1 and J is TRBJ2-5; D gene uncertain. Germline V gene sequence: CDR1 SQVTM, CDR2 ANQGSEA. The CDR3 runs to 12 residues. Trimming shortened V by 7 bases and J by 1 base, and 10 bases separated the two germline ends. CDR3 in amino acids: CSGYPVQETQYF. In nucleotides, the CDR3 is TGCAGCGGCTACCCCGTCCAAGAGACCCAGTACTTC. The full variable domain, completed using reference TRBV29-1 and TRBJ2-5, is SAVISQKPSRDICQRGTSLTIQCQVDSQVTMMFWYRQQPGQSLTLIATANQGSEATYESGFVIDKFPISRPNLTFSTLTVSNMSPEDSSIYLCSGYPVQETQYFGPGTRLLVL.

This clone was observed a few times. The V gene is TRBV5-1, the J gene TRBJ2-5; TRBD1 agrees at 7 bases. CDR1 and CDR2 (germline): SGHRS, YFSETQ. This CDR3 comprises 14 residues. V dropped 1 base and J dropped 5; count of bases not matched to a gene: 5. CDR3 sequence: CASSLHRGEETQYF. The CDR3 bases are TGCGCCAGCAGCTTGCACAGGGGAGAGGAGACCCAGTACTTC.

The rearrangement links TRBV5-1 to TRBJ2-6; D gene uncertain. There are 14 residues in the CDR3. Germline CDR1 reads SGHRS; CDR2 reads YFSETQ. Trimming shortened V by 1 base and J by 3 bases, and 5 bases separated the two germline ends. The chain's CDR3 is CASSLNFGANVLTF. CDR3 nucleotides: TGCGCCAGCAGCTTGAACTTTGGGGCCAACGTCCTGACTTTC.

This clone occurred a few times. V is TRBV7-2 and J is TRBJ2-3, with TRBD2 matching over 10 bases. The V gene's germline CDR1 is SGHTA and CDR2 FQGNSA. The CDR3 sequence is 16 residues long. V lost 5 bases, J lost 1 base, and 6 bases stayed unmatched. This CDR3 is CASSNLGLAGTDTQYF. Here the CDR3 DNA reads TGTGCCAGCAGCAACCTAGGACTAGCGGGCACAGATACGCAGTATTTT.

The CDR3 DNA sequence: TGTGCCAGCAGCACGTTGGTGATGGATACGCAGTATTTT. Protein product: CASSTLVMDTQYF. V gene TRBV9 combines with J gene TRBJ2-3; D unresolved. The CDR3 covers 13 residues. V was pared by 4 bases and J by 6 bases, with 12 bases between. Germline lookup yields CDR1 SGDLS and CDR2 YYNGEE.

The chain uses TRBV5-4 and TRBJ2-7; 9 bases are a match to TRBD2. The germline V gene encodes CDR1 SGHNT and CDR2 YYREEE (reference sequence). This CDR3 is built from 15 residues. Trimming took 3 bases from V and 1 from J; bases not matched to a gene: 5. The chain's CDR3 is CASSSGLARSYEQYF. CDR3 sequence (DNA): TGTGCCAGCAGCTCTGGACTAGCGCGGTCCTACGAGCAGTACTTC.

The chain carries TRBV5-1 and TRBJ2-5, with TRBD1 identical over 7 bases. The CDR3 sequence is 15 residues long. V was pared by 1 base and J by 4 bases, with 7 bases of the junction left unmatched. The V gene's germline CDR1 is SGHRS and CDR2 YFSETQ. For the CDR3, the DNA is TGCGCCAGCAGCTTGAGACAGGGCGCAGGAGAGACCCAGTACTTC. As protein: CASSLRQGAGETQYF.

This clone has a handful of counts. CDR3: CSTRDVTRDGYTF. The DNA for the CDR3 is TGCAGCACCAGGGACGTAACCCGGGATGGCTACACCTTC. V is TRBV29-1 and J is TRBJ1-2, with D possibly matching TRBD1 (5 bases). This CDR3 is 13 amino acids long. Germline lookup yields CDR1 SQVTM and CDR2 ANQGSEA. Trimming shortened V by 8 bases and J by 6 bases, and 19 bases separated the two germline ends.